This TCR beta chain stems from a study of blood T cell repertoires in COVID-19. Study overall: COVID-19 samples, acute and convalescent, were from the United States, Italy and Spain. From T cells, B-cell-depleted T cells, or PBMCs came the material, which was cDNA or gDNA.

Under the authors' procedure: Amplified reference gene primers provided the basis for estimating nucleated cell counts. Clones were read by immunoSEQ multiplex PCR, and TCRdb kept only the in-frame ones, dropping some. D and trimming were read from the DNA, whereas the V and J calls and clone size are those reported in that table. The data show about 110,000 clones, 85% seen once. V was pared by 4 bases and J by 7 bases, with 10 bases of the junction left unmatched. CDR3 size: 16 residues. Germline V lookup: CDR1 LGHNA, CDR2 YSLEER. This receptor was identified in a man in his forties with acute or convalescent COVID-19. This rearrangement joins TRBV4-3 to TRBJ1-6, with 7 nucleotides matching TRBD1. Material for sequencing was peripheral blood. The CDR3 loop is CASSRRQGMGNSPLHF. The CDR3 bases are TGCGCCAGCAGCCGACGACAGGGTATGGGCAATTCACCCCTCCACTTT.